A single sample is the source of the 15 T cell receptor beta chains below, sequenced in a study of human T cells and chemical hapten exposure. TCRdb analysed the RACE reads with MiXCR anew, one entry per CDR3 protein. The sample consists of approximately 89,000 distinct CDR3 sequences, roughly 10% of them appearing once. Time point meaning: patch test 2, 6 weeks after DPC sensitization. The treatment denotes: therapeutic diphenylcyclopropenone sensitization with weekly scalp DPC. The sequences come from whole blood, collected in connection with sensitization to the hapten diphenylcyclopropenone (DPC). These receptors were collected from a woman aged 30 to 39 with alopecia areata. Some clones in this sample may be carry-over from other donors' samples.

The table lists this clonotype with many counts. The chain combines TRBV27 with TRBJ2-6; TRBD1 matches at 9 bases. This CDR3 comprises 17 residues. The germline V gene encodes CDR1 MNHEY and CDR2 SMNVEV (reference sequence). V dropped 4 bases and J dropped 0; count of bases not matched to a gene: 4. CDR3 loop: CASSYGQGFSGANVLTF. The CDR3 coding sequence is TGTGCCAGCAGTTACGGACAGGGGTTCTCTGGGGCCAACGTCCTGACTTTC.

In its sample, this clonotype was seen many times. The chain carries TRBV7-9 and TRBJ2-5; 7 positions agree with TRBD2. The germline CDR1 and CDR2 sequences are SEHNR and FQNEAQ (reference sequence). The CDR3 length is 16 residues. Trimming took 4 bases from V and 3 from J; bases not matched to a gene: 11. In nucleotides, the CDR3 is TGTGCCAGCAGCTACCTCCCTGGCGGGGGTGAAGAGACCCAGTACTTC. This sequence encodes CASSYLPGGGEETQYF.

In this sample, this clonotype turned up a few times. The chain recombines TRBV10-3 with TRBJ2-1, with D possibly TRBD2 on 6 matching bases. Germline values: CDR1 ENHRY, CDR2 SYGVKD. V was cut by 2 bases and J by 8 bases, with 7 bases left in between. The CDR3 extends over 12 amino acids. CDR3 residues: CAISEGGDEQFF. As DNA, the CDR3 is TGTGCCATCAGTGAGGGCGGGGATGAGCAGTTCTTC.

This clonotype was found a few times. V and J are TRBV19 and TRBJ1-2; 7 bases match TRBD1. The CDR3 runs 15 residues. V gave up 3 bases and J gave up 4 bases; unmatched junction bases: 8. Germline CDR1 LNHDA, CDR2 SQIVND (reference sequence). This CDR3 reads CASSINDRDGYGYTF. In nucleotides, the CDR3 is TGTGCCAGTAGTATTAACGACAGGGATGGCTATGGCTACACCTTC.

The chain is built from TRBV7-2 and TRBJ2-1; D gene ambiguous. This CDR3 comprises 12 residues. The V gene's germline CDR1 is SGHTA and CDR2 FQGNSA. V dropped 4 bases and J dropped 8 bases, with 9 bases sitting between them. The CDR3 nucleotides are TGTGCCAGCAGCTACTACCGACATGAGCAGTTCTTC. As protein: CASSYYRHEQFF.

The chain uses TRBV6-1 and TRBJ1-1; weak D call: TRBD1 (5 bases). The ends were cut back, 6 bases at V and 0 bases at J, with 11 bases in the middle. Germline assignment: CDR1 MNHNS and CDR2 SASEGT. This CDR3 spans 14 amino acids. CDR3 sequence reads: CASSWQGLNTEAFF. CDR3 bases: TGTGCCAGCAGCTGGCAGGGTTTGAACACTGAAGCTTTCTTT.

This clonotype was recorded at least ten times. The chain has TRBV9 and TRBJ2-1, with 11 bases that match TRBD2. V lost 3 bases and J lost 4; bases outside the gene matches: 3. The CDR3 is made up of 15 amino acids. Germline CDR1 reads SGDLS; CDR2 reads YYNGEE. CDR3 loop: CASSAGTSGYNEQFF. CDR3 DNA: TGTGCCAGCAGCGCCGGGACTAGCGGATACAATGAGCAGTTCTTC. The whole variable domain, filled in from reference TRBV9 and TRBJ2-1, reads DSGVTQTPKHLITATGQRVTLRCSPRSGDLSVYWYQQSLDQGLQFLIQYYNGEERAKGNILERFSAQQFPDLHSELNLSSLELGDSALYFCASSAGTSGYNEQFFGPGTRLTVL.

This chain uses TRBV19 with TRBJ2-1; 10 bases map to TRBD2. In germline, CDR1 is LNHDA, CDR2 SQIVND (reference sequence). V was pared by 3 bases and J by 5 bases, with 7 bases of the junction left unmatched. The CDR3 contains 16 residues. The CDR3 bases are TGTGCCAGTAGTATTATTCTAGCGGGAGCAAACAATGAGCAGTTCTTC. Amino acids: CASSIILAGANNEQFF.

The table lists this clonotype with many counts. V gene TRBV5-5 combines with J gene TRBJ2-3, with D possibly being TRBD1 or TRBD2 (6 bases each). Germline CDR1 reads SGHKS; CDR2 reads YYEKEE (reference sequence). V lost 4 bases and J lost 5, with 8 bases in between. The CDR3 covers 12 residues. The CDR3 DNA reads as TGTGCCAGCAGCGGAGGGGGAGATACGCAGTATTTT. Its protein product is CASSGGGDTQYF.

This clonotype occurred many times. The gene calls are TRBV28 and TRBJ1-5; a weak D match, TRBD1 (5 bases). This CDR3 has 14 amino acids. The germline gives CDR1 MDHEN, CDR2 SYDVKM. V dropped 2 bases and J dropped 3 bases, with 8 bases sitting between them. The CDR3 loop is CASSLRGYNQPQHF. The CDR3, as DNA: TGTGCCAGCAGTTTACGGGGGTACAATCAGCCCCAGCATTTT.

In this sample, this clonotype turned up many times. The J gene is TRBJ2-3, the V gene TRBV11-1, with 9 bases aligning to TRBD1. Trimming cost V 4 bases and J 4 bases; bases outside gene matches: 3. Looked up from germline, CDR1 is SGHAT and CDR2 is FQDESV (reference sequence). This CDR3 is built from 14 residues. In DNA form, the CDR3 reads TGTGCCAGCAGCTCGGGACAGGGAGCAGATACGCAGTATTTT. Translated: CASSSGQGADTQYF.

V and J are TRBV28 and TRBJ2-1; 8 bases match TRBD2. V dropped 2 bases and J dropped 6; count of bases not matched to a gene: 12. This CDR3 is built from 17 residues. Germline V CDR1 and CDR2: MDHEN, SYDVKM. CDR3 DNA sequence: TGTGCCAGCAGTTTAATCGGACCGGGGACTAGTGCCAATGAGCAGTTCTTC. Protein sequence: CASSLIGPGTSANEQFF.

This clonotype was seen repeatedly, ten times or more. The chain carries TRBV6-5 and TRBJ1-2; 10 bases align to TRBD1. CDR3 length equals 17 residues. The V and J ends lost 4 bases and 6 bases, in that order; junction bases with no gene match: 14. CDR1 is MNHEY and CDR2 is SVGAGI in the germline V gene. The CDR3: CASSFIGGTGERDGYTF. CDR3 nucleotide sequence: TGTGCCAGCAGTTTCATAGGCGGGACAGGGGAAAGGGATGGCTACACCTTC.

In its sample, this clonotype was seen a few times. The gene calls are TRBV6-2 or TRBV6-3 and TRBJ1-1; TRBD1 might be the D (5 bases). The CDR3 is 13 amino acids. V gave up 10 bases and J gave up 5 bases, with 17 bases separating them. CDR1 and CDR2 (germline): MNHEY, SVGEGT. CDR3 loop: CAIEEPGRTEAFF. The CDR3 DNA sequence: TGTGCCATCGAGGAACCAGGGCGGACTGAAGCTTTCTTT.

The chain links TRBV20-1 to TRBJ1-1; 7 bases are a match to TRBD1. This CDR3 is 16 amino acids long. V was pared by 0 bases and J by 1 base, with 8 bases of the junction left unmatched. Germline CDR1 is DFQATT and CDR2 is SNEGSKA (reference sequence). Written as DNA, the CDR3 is TGCAGTGCTAGAGATCGACGACAGGGTTCGAACACTGAAGCTTTCTTT. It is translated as CSARDRRQGSNTEAFF.